One and the same sample provided the 15 T cell receptor beta chains below, sequenced in a study of blood T cell repertoires in COVID-19 (dated by TCRdb to the early 2020s). Library generation was performed with the immunoSEQ multiplex PCR assay. The immuneACCESS repertoire file appears here via TCRdb, limited to in-frame rearrangements. These files lack a portion of the clones; in checked studies, under half of the deficit traces to unresolved V genes, and the cause of the others is not known. The sample profile shows 190,000 or so clones; less than 85% of them were found once. About 19% of the sample belongs to the ten largest clones. The sample consisted of PBMCs or T cells enriched from blood (not recorded which). The receptors come from a man between 40 and 49 years old who had recovered from COVID-19.

A single count supports this clone. The V gene is TRBV13, the J gene TRBJ1-3, with 9 bases aligning to TRBD1. V was clipped by 2 bases and J by 6 bases; unmatched bases: 14. The CDR3 has 18 amino acids. Germline V gives CDR1 PRHDT, CDR2 FYEKMQ (reference sequence). The DNA of the CDR3 is TGTGCCAGCAGCTTATCGGGACAGGGCGCTAGGAGTCTAAACACCATATATTTT. Residues: CASSLSGQGARSLNTIYF. Supplemented by reference TRBV13 and TRBJ1-3, the full variable domain reads AAGVIQSPRHLIKEKRETATLKCYPIPRHDTVYWYQQGPGQDPQFLISFYEKMQSDKGSIPDRFSAQQFSDYHSELNMSSLELGDSALYFCASSLSGQGARSLNTIYFGEGSWLTVV.

This chain links TRBV3-1 (or the pseudogene TRBV3-2) with TRBJ2-7; 10 positions match TRBD2. V lost 4 bases, J lost 2 bases, and 8 bases stayed unmatched. The length of the CDR3 is 16 residues. Looked up from germline, CDR1 is LGHDT and CDR2 is YNNKEL (reference sequence). The CDR3 nucleotides read TGTGCCAGCAGCCCATACCCGGGACTAGCGACCTACGAGCAGTACTTC. Its protein product is CASSPYPGLATYEQYF.

This clone has a handful of counts. V is TRBV9 and J is TRBJ2-2, with D possibly matching TRBD2 (5 bases). V was trimmed by 3 bases and J by 5 bases, leaving 11 bases between them. The CDR3 has 14 amino acids. The germline gives CDR1 SGDLS, CDR2 YYNGEE. As DNA, the CDR3 is TGTGCCAGCAGCGATGGAAGGGAGACCGGGGAGCTGTTTTTT. Its translation: CASSDGRETGELFF. The complete variable domain, with remaining parts taken from reference TRBV9 and TRBJ2-2, reads DSGVTQTPKHLITATGQRVTLRCSPRSGDLSVYWYQQSLDQGLQFLIQYYNGEERAKGNILERFSAQQFPDLHSELNLSSLELGDSALYFCASSDGRETGELFFGEGSRLTVL.

This chain connects TRBV18 to TRBJ1-2, with 9 positions matching TRBD1. V trimming: 4 bases; J trimming: 0 bases; junction bases outside the gene matches: 6. The CDR3 runs 16 residues. In germline, CDR1 is KGHSH, CDR2 LQKENI. CDR3 loop: CASSQGQGTSNYGYTF. The CDR3 bases are TGTGCCAGCTCACAGGGACAGGGAACTTCTAACTATGGCTACACCTTC.

This chain joins TRBV7-2 and TRBJ2-7, with 8 bases aligning to TRBD2. After removal of 5 bases from V and 2 bases from J, the junction contained 8 bases not matched to a gene. The CDR3 length is 15 residues. The germline V gene has CDR1 SGHTA and CDR2 FQGNSA. The CDR3: CASSAREGLTYEQYF. The CDR3 region has the DNA TGTGCCAGCAGCGCCCGGGAGGGGTTAACCTACGAGCAGTACTTC.

This clone was counted between two and nine times. The chain links TRBV4-1 to TRBJ2-5, with D possibly being TRBD2 (6 bases). Per germline, CDR1 MGHRA and CDR2 YSYEKL. V shed 0 bases and J shed 7 bases, with 15 bases lying between them. The CDR3 totals 15 residues. CDR3 bases: TGCGCCAGCAGCCAAGAGGCCAGCGGGCTGGGGACCCAGTACTTC. Residues: CASSQEASGLGTQYF.

The rearrangement joins TRBV4-1 to TRBJ2-5, with TRBD2 matching 11 bases. V lost 4 bases, J lost 5 bases, and 0 bases stayed unmatched. The CDR3 length is 13 residues. Germline values: CDR1 MGHRA, CDR2 YSYEKL. The CDR3 DNA reads TGCGCCAGCAGCCTAGCGGGAGGGGAGACCCAGTACTTC. This encodes CASSLAGGETQYF.

The J gene is TRBJ2-2, the V gene TRBV29-1; 7 positions match TRBD1. Trimming cost V 4 bases and J 5 bases; bases outside gene matches: 1. The CDR3 is 12 amino acids. Germline CDR1 SQVTM, CDR2 ANQGSEA. CDR3 in amino acids: CSVGDRTGELFF. The DNA of the CDR3 is TGCAGCGTTGGGGACAGAACCGGGGAGCTGTTTTTT.

The chain recombines TRBV20-1 with TRBJ1-6; no firm D call. V was shortened by 3 bases and J by 15 bases, with 9 bases between the two germline ends. Looked up from germline, CDR1 is DFQATT and CDR2 is SNEGSKA (reference sequence). The CDR3 runs to 10 residues. CDR3: CSASEEVLHF. CDR3 DNA sequence: TGCAGTGCTAGTGAAGAGGTCCTCCACTTT.

The V gene is TRBV5-1, the J gene TRBJ2-2; a weak D match, TRBD1 (7 bases). V lost 0 bases, J lost 3 bases, and 15 bases lay in between. CDR1 is SGHRS and CDR2 is YFSETQ in the germline V gene. There are 17 residues in the CDR3. The CDR3 sequence is CASSLGRDSVDTGELFF. CDR3 bases: TGCGCCAGCAGCTTGGGGCGGGACAGCGTCGACACCGGGGAGCTGTTTTTT.

This chain links TRBV6-5 with TRBJ1-1, with a weak D call TRBD1 (5 bases). The CDR3 is made up of 13 amino acids. With 6 bases removed from V and 4 bases from J, the gap between germline ends came to 12 bases. Germline CDR1 MNHEY, CDR2 SVGAGI. This CDR3 reads CASRVLGVTEAFF. CDR3 nucleotides: TGTGCCAGCAGAGTATTAGGGGTCACTGAAGCTTTCTTT.

This clone was picked up one time. The chain is built from TRBV19 and TRBJ2-1; 8 bases align to TRBD1. The CDR3 sequence is 14 residues long. Germline V gives CDR1 LNHDA, CDR2 SQIVND (reference sequence). The J segment lost 6 bases and the V segment lost 4 bases, leaving 5 bases of the junction unmatched. In DNA, the CDR3 is TGTGCCAGTAGTACAGGGGGCCGTATCAATGAGCAGTTCTTC. Residues: CASSTGGRINEQFF.

This clone was detected once. The chain couples TRBV7-9 to TRBJ2-7; TRBD2 agrees at 16 bases. After removal of 5 bases from V and 1 base from J, the junction contained 8 bases not matched to a gene. The CDR3 sequence is 18 residues long. Germline CDR1 and CDR2: SEHNR and FQNEAQ (reference sequence). CDR3 sequence reads: CASSGTSGRAEISYEQYF. The CDR3 bases are TGTGCCAGCAGCGGGACTAGCGGGAGGGCCGAAATATCCTACGAGCAGTACTTC.

V and J are TRBV7-8 and TRBJ2-3, with a tentative D call TRBD1 (5 bases). V was cut by 3 bases and J by 0 bases, with 16 bases left in between. The CDR3 has 17 residues. CDR1 SGHVS and CDR2 FQNEAQ come from the germline V gene. The DNA of the CDR3 is TGTGCCAGCAGCTTTGAGACAGCGAAACCAAGCACAGATACGCAGTATTTT. Its translation: CASSFETAKPSTDTQYF.

J is TRBJ1-5 and V is TRBV19; D unclear. Germline V lookup: CDR1 LNHDA, CDR2 SQIVND (reference sequence). The CDR3 length is 15 residues. Trimming stripped 3 bases from V and 0 bases from J, with 9 bases between. The CDR3 sequence is CASSIAGYSNQPQHF. For the CDR3, the DNA is TGTGCCAGTAGTATCGCGGGGTATAGCAATCAGCCCCAGCATTTT.